A selection of T cell receptor beta chains follows, all from one sample in a study of regulatory T cells in long-lasting Graves disease. TCRdb redid the calling of the multiplex PCR reads with MiXCR, one entry per CDR3 protein. The repertoire holds about 310,000 distinct CDR3 sequences, with 15% to 20% as singletons. The source was peripheral blood mononuclear cells (PBMCs), collected at new diagnosis, from a patient treated with antithyroid drugs. The receptor source for this set is a female donor with Graves disease. CDR3s include the opening cysteine and the closing phenylalanine or tryptophan. Fields, in order: J gene, V gene, clone size, D gene, CDR3 protein, CDR3 DNA. A D gene is named only where the DNA matches it firmly. Some rows have no size entry. The others give once, few or many, or a class for an expanded clone.

TRBJ2-3 TRBV11-3 many NA CASSSYYTDTQYF TGTGCCAGCAGCTCCTATTACACAGATACGCAGTATTTT
TRBJ1-4 TRBV2 many NA CASTRESTEKLFF TGTGCCAGCACTAGGGAGAGCACTGAAAAACTGTTTTTT
TRBJ1-2 TRBV2 many TRBD1 CASRETGLDGYTF TGTGCCAGCAGAGAGACAGGGCTGGATGGCTACACCTTC
TRBJ2-3 TRBV6-1 many NA CASSPATPDTQYF TGTGCCAGCAGCCCAGCAACTCCAGATACGCAGTATTTT
TRBJ2-7 TRBV11-2 many TRBD2 CASSLGQTSRYEQYF TGTGCCAGCAGCTTAGGCCAGACTAGCAGGTACGAGCAGTACTTC
TRBJ2-7 TRBV7-2 many NA CASSARRGGAYEQYF TGTGCCAGCAGCGCTCGGAGGGGCGGGGCCTACGAGCAGTACTTC
TRBJ2-7 TRBV27 NA TRBD2 CASSPGTSGRGEQYF TGTGCCAGCAGTCCCGGGACTAGCGGGAGGGGCGAGCAGTACTTC
TRBJ2-3 TRBV20-1 many TRBD2 CSARGEPGTRPDTQYF TGCAGTGCTAGAGGTGAACCCGGGACTAGGCCAGATACGCAGTATTTT
TRBJ2-5 TRBV7-2 NA NA CASSLAGEGVVQYF TGTGCCAGCAGCTTAGCAGGGGAGGGGGTTGTCCAGTACTTC
TRBJ1-4 TRBV15 many NA CATSRGGSGLEKLFF TGTGCCACCAGCAGAGGTGGCAGCGGGCTAGAAAAACTGTTTTTT
TRBJ2-4 TRBV9 many NA CASSVESGVKNIQYF TGTGCCAGCAGCGTAGAGTCGGGGGTCAAAAACATTCAGTACTTC
TRBJ1-1 TRBV25-1 many NA CASSEGLTGSTEAFF TGTGCCAGCAGTGAGGGGCTTACAGGGTCGACTGAAGCTTTCTTT
TRBJ1-1 TRBV6-1 many NA CASSTHGGGRTEAFF TGTGCCAGCAGTACCCACGGCGGAGGGCGGACTGAAGCTTTCTTT
TRBJ2-1 TRBV6-5 many NA CASSYSQGIGNEQFF TGTGCCAGCAGTTACTCTCAGGGGATTGGGAATGAGCAGTTCTTC
TRBJ1-1 TRBV19 many TRBD1 CASSRAVPGQGSGEAFF TGTGCCAGTAGCCGAGCGGTTCCGGGACAGGGGTCTGGTGAAGCTTTCTTT
TRBJ2-3 TRBV7-9 NA TRBD2 CASSEGASGRSNTDTQYF TGTGCCAGCAGCGAAGGGGCTAGCGGGAGGTCCAACACAGATACGCAGTATTTT
TRBJ2-6 TRBV20-1 NA NA CSARDNRESSGANVLTF TGCAGTGCTAGAGATAACAGGGAAAGCTCTGGGGCCAACGTCCTGACTTTC
TRBJ2-1 TRBV27 NA NA CASSPWGESYNEQFF TGTGCCAGCAGTCCTTGGGGCGAGAGCTACAATGAGCAGTTCTTC
TRBJ2-1 TRBV4-1 NA NA CASSHPPERYSYEQFF TGCGCCAGCAGCCATCCCCCTGAGCGGTACTCCTACGAGCAGTTCTTC
TRBJ2-7 TRBV20-1 few NA CSATGVGELFSYEQYF TGCAGTGCTACAGGGGTGGGGGAGCTATTCTCCTACGAGCAGTACTTC
TRBJ2-1 TRBV12-5 many NA CASDKDTPGNEQFF TGTGCTAGTGACAAGGACACTCCTGGCAATGAGCAGTTCTTC
TRBJ1-5 TRBV11-2 many NA CASSPRLRARNQPQHF TGTGCCAGCAGCCCCCGGTTAAGGGCCCGGAATCAGCCCCAGCATTTT
TRBJ1-1 TRBV20-1 NA NA CSASVGALNTEAFF TGCAGTGCTTCAGTGGGGGCGCTGAACACTGAAGCTTTCTTT
TRBJ2-5 TRBV29-1 many NA CSVADGARETQYF TGCAGCGTTGCCGATGGGGCGCGAGAGACCCAGTACTTC
TRBJ2-7 TRBV2 many TRBD2 CASSRTGLAGQWSYEQYF TGTGCCAGCAGTCGCACGGGACTAGCGGGCCAGTGGAGCTACGAGCAGTACTTC
TRBJ1-2 TRBV11-2 many NA CASSLDPDKRYGYTF TGTGCCAGCAGCTTAGATCCCGACAAACGCTATGGCTACACCTTC
TRBJ2-3 TRBV28 many NA CASSFSTDTQYF TGTGCCAGCAGCTTTAGCACAGATACGCAGTATTTT
TRBJ2-7 TRBV4-1 few TRBD2 CASSQELSGRARHEQYF TGCGCCAGCAGCCAAGAACTTAGCGGGAGGGCTAGGCACGAGCAGTACTTC
TRBJ1-1 TRBV7-9 NA NA CASSFAAGYTEAFF TGTGCCAGCAGCTTCGCCGCAGGGTACACTGAAGCTTTCTTT
TRBJ1-2 TRBV19 many NA CASSIGPYGYTF TGTGCCAGTAGTATCGGGCCCTATGGCTACACCTTC
TRBJ2-2 TRBV7-9 NA NA CASSFTIGLGTGELFF TGTGCCAGCAGCTTTACAATAGGGCTTGGCACCGGGGAGCTGTTTTTT
TRBJ1-5 TRBV19 NA NA CASSRINENQPQHF TGTGCCAGTAGTCGGATCAATGAGAATCAGCCCCAGCATTTT
TRBJ1-5 TRBV7-2 many NA CASSLDQGWQPQHF TGTGCCAGCAGCTTAGACCAGGGCTGGCAGCCCCAGCATTTT
TRBJ2-6 TRBV9 few NA CASSEKGAGANVLTF TGTGCCAGCAGCGAAAAAGGGGCTGGGGCCAACGTCCTGACTTTC
TRBJ1-4 TRBV30 many TRBD1 CARGTGDEKLFF TGTGCCCGGGGGACAGGGGATGAAAAACTGTTTTTT
TRBJ2-1 TRBV9 many TRBD2 CASSPRLAGLSYNEQFF TGTGCCAGCAGCCCCCGACTAGCGGGACTCTCCTACAATGAGCAGTTCTTC
TRBJ1-1 TRBV28 many TRBD1 CASHGTGASNTEAFF TGTGCCAGCCACGGGACAGGGGCGTCGAACACTGAAGCTTTCTTT
TRBJ2-3 TRBV5-1 many NA CASSLAVMADTQYF TGCGCCAGCAGCTTGGCGGTAATGGCAGATACGCAGTATTTT
TRBJ2-3 TRBV9 many TRBD2 CASSTNPGLASADTQYF TGTGCCAGCAGCACGAACCCGGGACTAGCGTCCGCAGATACGCAGTATTTT
TRBJ2-3 TRBV19 few TRBD2 CASSYGRADTQYF TGTGCCAGTAGTTACGGGAGGGCAGATACGCAGTATTTT